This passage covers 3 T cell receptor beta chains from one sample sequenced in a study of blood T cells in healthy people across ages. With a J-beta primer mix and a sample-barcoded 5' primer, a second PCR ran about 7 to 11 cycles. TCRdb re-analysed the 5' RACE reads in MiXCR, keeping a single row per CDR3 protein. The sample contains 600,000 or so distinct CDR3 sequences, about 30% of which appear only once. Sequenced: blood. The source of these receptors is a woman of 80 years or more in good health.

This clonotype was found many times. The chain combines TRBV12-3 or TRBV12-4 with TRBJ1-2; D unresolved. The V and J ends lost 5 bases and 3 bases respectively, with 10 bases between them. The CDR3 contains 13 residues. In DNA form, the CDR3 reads TGTGCCAGCAGTGACCGTCCGGACTATGGCTACACCTTC. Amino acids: CASSDRPDYGYTF.

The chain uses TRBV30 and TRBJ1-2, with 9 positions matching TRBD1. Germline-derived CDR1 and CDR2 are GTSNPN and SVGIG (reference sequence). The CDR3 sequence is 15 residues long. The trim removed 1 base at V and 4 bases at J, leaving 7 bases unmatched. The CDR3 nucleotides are TGTGCCTGGAGTGATGGGACAGGGCGGATCTATGGCTACACCTTC. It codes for CAWSDGTGRIYGYTF.

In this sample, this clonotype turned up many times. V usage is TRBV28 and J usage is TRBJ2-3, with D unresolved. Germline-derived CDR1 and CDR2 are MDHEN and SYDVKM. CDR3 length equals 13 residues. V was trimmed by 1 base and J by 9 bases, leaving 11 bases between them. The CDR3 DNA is TGTGCCAGCAGTTTATCTAAAGTGGGAACGCAGTATTTT. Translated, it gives CASSLSKVGTQYF.